The 17 T cell receptor beta chains reported below all come from one sample, sequenced in a study of shared clonotypes between healthy human individuals. The repertoire was sequenced with immunoSEQ multiplex PCR; TCRdb's copy has only in-frame clones and lacks some. The sample has roughly 2 million clones, 90% to 96% seen once. The sequenced sample was naive CD4+ T cells sorted from blood. As for subset: CD45RA+ positively selected. Receptors originate from a man aged 18-30 years in good health.

Of note for this clone: Different DNA sequences within this sample yield the same CDR3. The genes are TRBV5-6 and TRBJ2-7; the match to TRBD1 covers 7 bases. The germline V gene encodes CDR1 SGHDT and CDR2 YYEEEE. The CDR3 extends over 14 amino acids. V was clipped by 4 bases and J by 2 bases; unmatched bases: 6. The CDR3 DNA sequence: TGTGCCAGCAGCCTCAGGGGGAGTGCCTACGAGCAGTACTTC. Protein: CASSLRGSAYEQYF.

This chain joins TRBV5-4 and TRBJ2-4, with 9 bases aligning to TRBD2. Germline V CDR1 and CDR2: SGHNT, YYREEE (reference sequence). Losses at the gene ends were 1 base for V and 13 bases for J; bases not matched to a gene: 9. This CDR3 is 14 amino acids long. In DNA, the CDR3 is TGTGCCAGCAGCTTGAGTAGCGGGGGCGATACGCAGTACTTC. Amino acids: CASSLSSGGDTQYF.

A single count supports this clone. The rearrangement joins TRBV27 to TRBJ2-4; 10 bases line up with TRBD2. The CDR3 length is 16 residues. CDR1 MNHEY and CDR2 SMNVEV come from the germline V gene (reference sequence). Germline trimming cut 6 bases from V and 0 bases from J; bases unmatched to any gene: 5. DNA for the CDR3: TGTGCCAGCAGCAGACTAGCGGGCATAGCCAAAAACATTCAGTACTTC. The encoded protein is CASSRLAGIAKNIQYF.

Note on this clone: Its ends do not fully match the called genes, so a read error is possible. The chain carries TRBV7-7 and TRBJ2-7; D gene ambiguous. The CDR3 has 10 residues. From germline, CDR1 is SSHAT and CDR2 FNYEAQ (reference sequence). The CDR3 loop reads CASSFYEQYF. The CDR3 nucleotides are TGTGCTAGCAGCTTTTACGAGCAGTACTTC.

V and J are TRBV29-1 and TRBJ2-5; possible D gene TRBD1, 5 bases. The V gene lost 7 bases and the J gene lost 5 bases, with 14 bases spanning the gap. The CDR3 runs 12 residues. Germline V gene lookup returns CDR1 SQVTM and CDR2 ANQGSEA. CDR3 sequence: CSALRKGETQYF. Here the CDR3 DNA reads TGCAGCGCCCTAAGAAAGGGGGAGACCCAGTACTTC.

V usage is TRBV19 and J usage is TRBJ2-2, with D unresolved. CDR3 length: 15 residues. Per germline, CDR1 LNHDA and CDR2 SQIVND (reference sequence). The V end lost 7 bases, the J end lost 1 base, and 13 bases lay between the germline ends. The CDR3 loop reads CASTTTWVNTGELFF. Here the CDR3 DNA reads TGTGCCAGTACCACAACATGGGTGAACACCGGGGAGCTGTTTTTT. The full variable domain, with the rest looked up from reference TRBV19 and TRBJ2-2, is DGGITQSPKYLFRKEGQNVTLSCEQNLNHDAMYWYRQDPGQGLRLIYYSQIVNDFQKGDIAEGYSVSREKKESFPLTVTSAQKNPTAFYLCASTTTWVNTGELFFGEGSRLTVL.

The CDR3: CASSSGQGTNEKLFF. The CDR3 nucleotides are TGTGCCAGCAGCTCGGGACAGGGGACTAATGAAAAACTGTTTTTT. V and J are TRBV7-9 and TRBJ1-4; TRBD1 agrees at 10 bases. After removal of 4 bases from V and 2 bases from J, the junction contained 1 base not matched to a gene. The CDR3 totals 15 residues. Germline V gene lookup returns CDR1 SEHNR and CDR2 FQNEAQ (reference sequence).

The chain recombines TRBV5-1 with TRBJ2-1, with a weak D call TRBD1 (6 bases). Germline V gives CDR1 SGHRS, CDR2 YFSETQ. This CDR3 region has 15 residues. Trimming stripped 4 bases from V and 4 bases from J, with 15 bases between. The CDR3 sequence: CASSIRDITYNEQFF. CDR3 in DNA: TGCGCCAGCAGCATCCGGGACATAACATACAATGAGCAGTTCTTC.

This chain connects TRBV25-1 to TRBJ2-7, with 7 bases matching TRBD1. Germline CDR1 MGHDK, CDR2 SYGVNS. CDR3 length: 15 residues. Trimming at V came to 3 bases and at J to 9 bases, leaving 14 bases not matched to a gene. CDR3 coding DNA: TGTGCCAGCAGTGATCCCCTGATAGGGGGCAAGGTGCAGTACTTC. Residues: CASSDPLIGGKVQYF.

The chain carries TRBV2 and TRBJ1-4, with 8 positions matching TRBD1. The CDR3 has 13 residues. J gave up 11 bases and V 4 bases, and 6 bases lay outside the gene matches. Germline V lookup: CDR1 SNHLY, CDR2 FYNNEI. The CDR3 sequence: CASSVDRDGKLFF. The DNA of the CDR3 is TGTGCCAGCAGTGTGGACAGGGATGGGAAACTGTTTTTT. Drawing the rest from reference TRBV2 and TRBJ1-4, the complete variable domain is EPEVTQTPSHQVTQMGQEVILRCVPISNHLYFYWYRQILGQKVEFLVSFYNNEISEKSEIFDDQFSVERPDGSNFTLKIRSTKLEDSAMYFCASSVDRDGKLFFGSGTQLSVL.

The rearrangement joins TRBV2 to TRBJ1-1, with D possibly TRBD1 on 5 matching bases. CDR3 length equals 14 residues. With 6 bases removed from V and 0 bases from J, the gap between germline ends came to 11 bases. Germline loops: CDR1 SNHLY, CDR2 FYNNEI. The CDR3: CASRIRALNTEAFF. Here the CDR3 DNA reads TGTGCCAGCAGGATCAGGGCCCTGAACACTGAAGCTTTCTTT.

The CDR3 sequence: CASSPIQTTGSQHF. CDR3 nucleotides: TGTGCCAGCAGCCCCATCCAAACGACAGGGTCACAGCATTTT. The chain recombines TRBV6-5 with TRBJ1-5; 7 bases are shared with TRBD1. Germline V gene lookup returns CDR1 MNHEY and CDR2 SVGAGI. Trimming cost V 6 bases and J 13 bases; bases outside gene matches: 15. The CDR3 is 14 residues long.

This clone was seen only a few times. J is TRBJ2-7 and V is TRBV27, with 9 bases identical to TRBD1. The CDR3 contains 14 residues. The germline V gene has CDR1 MNHEY and CDR2 SMNVEV (reference sequence). The V segment lost 6 bases and the J segment 4 bases; nucleotides outside the gene matches: 7. The CDR3 loop reads CASSPGTGIYEQYF. CDR3 in DNA: TGTGCCAGCAGCCCCGGGACAGGGATATACGAGCAGTACTTC.

The chain combines TRBV7-2 with TRBJ1-4, with 9 bases matching TRBD1. Losses at the gene ends were 1 base for V and 5 bases for J; bases not matched to a gene: 5. CDR3 size: 16 residues. The germline V gene encodes CDR1 SGHTA and CDR2 FQGNSA. CDR3 protein: CASSLVSGTGNEKLFF. DNA of the CDR3: TGTGCCAGCAGCTTAGTTTCCGGGACAGGGAATGAAAAACTGTTTTTT.

V usage is TRBV10-2 and J usage is TRBJ2-7; D tentatively reads TRBD1 or TRBD2 (5 bases each). Per germline, CDR1 WSHSY and CDR2 SAAADI. V was shortened by 0 bases and J by 0 bases, with 18 bases between the two germline ends. This CDR3 has 18 amino acids. CDR3 nucleotides: TGCGCCAGCAGTGAGTCGATTCAAATGAGGGGCCTCTCCTACGAGCAGTACTTC. Its protein is CASSESIQMRGLSYEQYF.

This rearrangement joins TRBV11-2 to TRBJ1-1; D is undetermined. Germline loops: CDR1 SGHAT, CDR2 FQNNGV. Trimming pared 4 bases from V and 1 base from J, leaving 7 bases between. There are 13 residues in the CDR3. The DNA for the CDR3 is TGTGCCAGCAGCTCCCAGAAGAACACTGAAGCTTTCTTT. Its translation: CASSSQKNTEAFF.

This CDR3 is CASSSTGSLPYEQYF. The CDR3, as DNA: TGCGCCAGCAGCTCGACAGGTTCTTTACCCTACGAGCAGTACTTC. V usage is TRBV5-1 and J usage is TRBJ2-7; a weak D match, TRBD1 (6 bases). Trimming left V 3 bases short and J 2 bases short, with 15 bases between. CDR1 and CDR2 (germline): SGHRS, YFSETQ. The CDR3 consists of 15 residues.